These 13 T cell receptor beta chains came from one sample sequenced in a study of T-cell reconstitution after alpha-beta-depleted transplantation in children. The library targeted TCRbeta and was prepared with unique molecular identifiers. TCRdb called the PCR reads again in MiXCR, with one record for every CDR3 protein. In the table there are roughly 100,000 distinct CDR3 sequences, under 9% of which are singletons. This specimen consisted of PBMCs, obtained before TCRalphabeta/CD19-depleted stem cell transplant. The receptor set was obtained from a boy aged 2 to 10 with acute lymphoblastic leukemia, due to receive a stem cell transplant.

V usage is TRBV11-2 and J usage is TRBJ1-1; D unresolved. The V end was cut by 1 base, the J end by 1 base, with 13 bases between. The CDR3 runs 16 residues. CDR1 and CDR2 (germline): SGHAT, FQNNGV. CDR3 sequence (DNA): TGTGCCAGCAGCTTAGGGGTTTTACGGACGAACACTGAAGCTTTCTTT. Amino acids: CASSLGVLRTNTEAFF.

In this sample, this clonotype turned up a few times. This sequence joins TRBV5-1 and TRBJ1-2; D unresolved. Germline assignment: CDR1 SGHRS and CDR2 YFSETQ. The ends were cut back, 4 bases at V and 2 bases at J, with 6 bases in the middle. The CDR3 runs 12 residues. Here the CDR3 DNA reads TGCGCCAGCAGCCCTTCCAACTATGGCTACACCTTC. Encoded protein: CASSPSNYGYTF.

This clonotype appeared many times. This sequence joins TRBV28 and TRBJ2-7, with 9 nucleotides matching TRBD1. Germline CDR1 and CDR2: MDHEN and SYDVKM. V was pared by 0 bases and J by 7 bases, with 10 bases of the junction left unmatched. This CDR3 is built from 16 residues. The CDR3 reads CASSLWGDRASPEQYF. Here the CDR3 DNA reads TGTGCCAGCAGTTTATGGGGGGACAGGGCATCCCCGGAGCAGTACTTC.

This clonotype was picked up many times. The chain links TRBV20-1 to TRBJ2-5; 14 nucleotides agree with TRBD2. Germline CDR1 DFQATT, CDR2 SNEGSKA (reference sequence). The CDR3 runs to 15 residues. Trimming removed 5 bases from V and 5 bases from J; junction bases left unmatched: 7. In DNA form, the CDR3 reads TGCAGTGCTCTCAGACTAGCGGGGGGGCCGGAGACCCAGTACTTC. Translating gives CSALRLAGGPETQYF.

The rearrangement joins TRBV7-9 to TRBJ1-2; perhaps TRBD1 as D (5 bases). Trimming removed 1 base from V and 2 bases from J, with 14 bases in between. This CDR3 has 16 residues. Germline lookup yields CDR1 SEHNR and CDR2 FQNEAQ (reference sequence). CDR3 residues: CASSLEGEGRNYGYTF. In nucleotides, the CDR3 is TGTGCCAGCAGCTTAGAAGGGGAAGGGAGGAACTATGGCTACACCTTC.

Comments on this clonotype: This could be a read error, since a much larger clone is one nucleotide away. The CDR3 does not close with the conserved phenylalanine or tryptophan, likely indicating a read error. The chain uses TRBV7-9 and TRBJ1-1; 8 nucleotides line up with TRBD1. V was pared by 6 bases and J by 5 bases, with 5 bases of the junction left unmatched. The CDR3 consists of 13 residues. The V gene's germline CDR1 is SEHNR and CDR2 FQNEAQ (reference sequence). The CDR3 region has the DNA TGTGCCAGCAGGCAGGGGGCGAGGACTGAAGCTTTCTAT. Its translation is CASRQGARTEAFY.

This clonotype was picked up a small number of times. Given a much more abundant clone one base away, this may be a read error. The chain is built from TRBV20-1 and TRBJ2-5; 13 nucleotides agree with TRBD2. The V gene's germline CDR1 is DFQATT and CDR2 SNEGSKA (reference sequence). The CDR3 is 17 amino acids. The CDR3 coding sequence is TGCTGTGCTAGAGGGGGGACTAGCGGGGAGATTCAAGAGACCCAGTACTTC. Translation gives CCARGGTSGEIQETQYF.

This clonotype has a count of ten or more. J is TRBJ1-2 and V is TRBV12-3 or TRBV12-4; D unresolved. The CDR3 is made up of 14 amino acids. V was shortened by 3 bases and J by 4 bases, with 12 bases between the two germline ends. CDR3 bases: TGTGCCAGCAGTTTTACGGACGGCCGCTATGGCTACACCTTC. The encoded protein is CASSFTDGRYGYTF.

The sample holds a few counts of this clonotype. The CDR3 loop reads CASSWAGSGTEAFF. In DNA, the CDR3 is TGTGCCAGCAGCTGGGCGGGCTCGGGCACTGAAGCTTTCTTT. The chain carries TRBV7-8 and TRBJ1-1, with D uncertain. The CDR3 has 14 amino acids. CDR1 and CDR2 from the germline V gene are SGHVS and FQNEAQ. V was clipped by 4 bases and J by 4 bases, with 13 bases between them.

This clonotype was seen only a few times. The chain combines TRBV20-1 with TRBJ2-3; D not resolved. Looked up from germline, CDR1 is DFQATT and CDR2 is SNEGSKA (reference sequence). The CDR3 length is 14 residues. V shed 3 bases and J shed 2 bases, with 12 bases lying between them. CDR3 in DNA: TGCAGTGCTAGTCGGCAGGCGGTCACAGATACGCAGTATTTT. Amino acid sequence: CSASRQAVTDTQYF.

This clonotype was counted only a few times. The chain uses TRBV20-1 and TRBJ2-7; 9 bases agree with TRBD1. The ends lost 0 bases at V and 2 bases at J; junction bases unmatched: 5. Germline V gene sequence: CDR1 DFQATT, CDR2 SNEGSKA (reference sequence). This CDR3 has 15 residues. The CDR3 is CSARDSGTGTYEQYF. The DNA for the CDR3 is TGCAGTGCTAGAGACTCCGGGACAGGGACCTACGAGCAGTACTTC.

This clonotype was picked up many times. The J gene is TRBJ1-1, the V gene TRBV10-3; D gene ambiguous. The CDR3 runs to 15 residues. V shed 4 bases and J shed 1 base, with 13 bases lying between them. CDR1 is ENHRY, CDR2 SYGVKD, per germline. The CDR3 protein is CAISGRRGANTEAFF. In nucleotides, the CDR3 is TGTGCCATCAGTGGGCGGCGGGGAGCGAACACTGAAGCTTTCTTT.

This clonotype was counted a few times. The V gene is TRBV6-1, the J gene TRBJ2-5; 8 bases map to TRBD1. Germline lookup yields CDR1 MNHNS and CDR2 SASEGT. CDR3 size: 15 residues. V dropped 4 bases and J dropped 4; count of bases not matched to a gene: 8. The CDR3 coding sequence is TGTGCCAGCAGTGGCCGGGACAGGATTATAGAGACCCAGTACTTC. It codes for CASSGRDRIIETQYF.